Listed below are T cell receptor beta chains from one sample, sequenced in a study of cytomegalovirus exposure and HLA in healthy donors. Method: immunoSEQ multiplex PCR; TCRdb's copy keeps in-frame clones and lacks some. The sample lists 150,000 to 200,000 clones, about four fifths occurring once. Sequencing used PBMCs. Receptors originate from a woman younger than 35 in good health and CMV-seronegative. The CDR3 runs from the conserved cysteine through the conserved F or W. The order of the fields is J gene, V gene, clone size, D gene, CDR3 DNA, CDR3 protein. The D gene is left open where the match is weak. Not every row has a clone size; where given, it reads once, few, many or a size class.

J gene: TRBJ2-7; V gene: TRBV28; clone size: few; D gene: -; CDR3 DNA: TGTGCCAGCAGTGTATACCGGGTTTACGAGCAGTACTTC; CDR3 protein: CASSVYRVYEQYF
J gene: TRBJ1-5; V gene: TRBV10-1; clone size: -; D gene: -; CDR3 DNA: TGCGCCAGCAGTGTTAATAGCAATCAGCCCCAGCATTTT; CDR3 protein: CASSVNSNQPQHF
J gene: TRBJ1-4; V gene: TRBV11-2; clone size: -; D gene: -; CDR3 DNA: TGTGCCAGCAGCTTGGTAACGGGGGAGAATGAAAAACTGTTTTTT; CDR3 protein: CASSLVTGENEKLFF
J gene: TRBJ2-2; V gene: TRBV7-9; clone size: once; D gene: -; CDR3 DNA: TGTTCCAGCAGCCGTCCCGGCGGTCCAACCGGGGAGCTGTTTTTT; CDR3 protein: CSSSRPGGPTGELFF
J gene: TRBJ2-2; V gene: TRBV9; clone size: -; D gene: -; CDR3 DNA: TGTGCCAGCAGCGTAGACAGCGGGACAAGAGACACCGGGGAGCTGTTTTTT; CDR3 protein: CASSVDSGTRDTGELFF
J gene: TRBJ2-1; V gene: TRBV29-1; clone size: -; D gene: TRBD2; CDR3 DNA: TGCAGCGTTGAAGCGAATAGCGGGAGCTCCTACAATGAGCAGTTCTTC; CDR3 protein: CSVEANSGSSYNEQFF
J gene: TRBJ2-5; V gene: TRBV7-2; clone size: -; D gene: TRBD2; CDR3 DNA: TGTGCCAGCAGGGAGGGGAGGGAGCAGTACTTC; CDR3 protein: CASREGREQYF
J gene: TRBJ1-5; V gene: TRBV29-1; clone size: -; D gene: TRBD1; CDR3 DNA: TGCAGCGCGGGGACAGGGGCGGGTTCACCCCAGCATTTT; CDR3 protein: CSAGTGAGSPQHF
J gene: TRBJ2-5; V gene: TRBV27; clone size: once; D gene: -; CDR3 DNA: TGTGCCAGCAGTATAGACCGGACAGCTGGGGAGACCCAGTACTTC; CDR3 protein: CASSIDRTAGETQYF
J gene: TRBJ1-5; V gene: TRBV2; clone size: few; D gene: TRBD1; CDR3 DNA: TGTGCCAGCAATTCACAGGGGGGCAATCAGCCCCAGCATTTT; CDR3 protein: CASNSQGGNQPQHF
J gene: TRBJ2-3; V gene: TRBV9; clone size: -; D gene: TRBD2; CDR3 DNA: TGTGCCAGCAGCGGGACTAGTCGCGCAGATACGCAGTATTTT; CDR3 protein: CASSGTSRADTQYF
J gene: TRBJ1-1; V gene: TRBV19; clone size: -; D gene: -; CDR3 DNA: TGTGCCAGTAGTAATGGGAAGCGGGGGGGCATGAACACTGAAGCTTTCTTT; CDR3 protein: CASSNGKRGGMNTEAFF
J gene: TRBJ2-1; V gene: TRBV7-2; clone size: -; D gene: TRBD2; CDR3 DNA: TGTGCCAGCAGCTTAGGGACTAGCGGGAACAATGAGCAGTTCTTC; CDR3 protein: CASSLGTSGNNEQFF
J gene: TRBJ2-7; V gene: TRBV14; clone size: -; D gene: TRBD2; CDR3 DNA: TGTGCCAGCAGCCAAGGACTAGCGGAGGGCTCCTACGAGCAGTACTTC; CDR3 protein: CASSQGLAEGSYEQYF
J gene: TRBJ2-7; V gene: TRBV7-9; clone size: -; D gene: -; CDR3 DNA: TGTGCCAGCAGCCCCGACAGTTGGTACGAGCAGTACTTC; CDR3 protein: CASSPDSWYEQYF
J gene: TRBJ2-1; V gene: TRBV19; clone size: -; D gene: TRBD2; CDR3 DNA: TGTGCCAGTAGTGGGACTAGCGGAGCCTACAATGAGCAGTTCTTC; CDR3 protein: CASSGTSGAYNEQFF
J gene: TRBJ2-4; V gene: TRBV19; clone size: -; D gene: -; CDR3 DNA: TGTGCCAGTAGTATAGGTAGCCGAGGGAGCGAGCAAAACATTCAGTACTTC; CDR3 protein: CASSIGSRGSEQNIQYF
J gene: TRBJ1-5; V gene: TRBV6-1; clone size: few; D gene: -; CDR3 DNA: TGTGCCAGCAGTGACTACTATAGCAATCAGCCCCAGCATTTT; CDR3 protein: CASSDYYSNQPQHF
J gene: TRBJ2-3; V gene: TRBV11-3; clone size: -; D gene: -; CDR3 DNA: TGTGCCAGCAGCTTGGGGGGAGACACAGATACGCAGTATTTT; CDR3 protein: CASSLGGDTDTQYF